The next 31 T cell receptor beta chains were all read from a single sample in a study of shared T cell receptors in the human thymus. Assay: immunoSEQ multiplex PCR; the TCRdb copy retains only in-frame clones and omits some. The table includes around 730,000 clones, approximately 83% detected once. The same data also went into a second study, on human thymus T cells.

The material sequenced was thymocytes. These receptor sequences come from a girl under three years old with a congenital heart defect.

The V gene is TRBV5-1, the J gene TRBJ2-3; D possibly corresponds to TRBD1 (6 bases). The CDR3 is 17 amino acids. Deletions cut 2 bases from V and 4 bases from J, with 20 bases between. Per germline, CDR1 SGHRS and CDR2 YFSETQ. CDR3 bases: TGCGCCAGCAGCTTTCCAGGGGAAAGGATGAGGGCAGATACGCAGTATTTT. Translated: CASSFPGERMRADTQYF. The variable domain in full, completed from reference TRBV5-1 and TRBJ2-3, reads KAGVTQTPRYLIKTRGQQVTLSCSPISGHRSVSWYQQTPGQGLQFLFEYFSETQRNKGNFPGRFSGRQFSNSRSEMNVSTLELGDSALYLCASSFPGERMRADTQYFGPGTRLTVL.

The chain has TRBV29-1 and TRBJ2-7; tentatively, D is TRBD1 (5 bases). V lost 0 bases and J lost 5, with 11 bases in between. This CDR3 spans 13 amino acids. CDR1 is SQVTM, CDR2 ANQGSEA, per germline. In DNA form, the CDR3 reads TGCAGCGTTGAAGACAGGGCGGTTAACGAGCAGTACTTC. Translation gives CSVEDRAVNEQYF.

The chain uses TRBV5-6 and TRBJ2-7; 12 nucleotides agree with TRBD1. After removal of 2 bases from V and 0 bases from J, the junction contained 12 bases not matched to a gene. The length of the CDR3 is 19 residues. Germline V gene lookup returns CDR1 SGHDT and CDR2 YYEEEE. The CDR3 DNA sequence: TGTGCCAGCAGCTTCCGCCCGGGACAGGGGGCTTTTGCCTCCTACGAGCAGTACTTC. Encoded protein: CASSFRPGQGAFASYEQYF.

This sequence joins TRBV5-6 and TRBJ2-7; 11 bases match TRBD2. Germline loops: CDR1 SGHDT, CDR2 YYEEEE. Trimming cost V 2 bases and J 6 bases; bases outside gene matches: 10. The CDR3 totals 16 residues. The CDR3, as DNA: TGTGCCAGCAGCTTTACGTCGACTAGCGGGACGGCCGAGCAGTACTTC. Amino acid sequence: CASSFTSTSGTAEQYF.

The gene calls are TRBV11-2 and TRBJ1-4; 8 bases agree with TRBD1. The CDR3 consists of 15 residues. The junction had 6 bases not matched to a gene; V was cut back by 3 bases and J by 6 bases. Germline values: CDR1 SGHAT, CDR2 FQNNGV. The CDR3 coding sequence is TGTGCCAGCAGCTTTTCCGGGACAGGACATGAAAAACTGTTTTTT. This sequence encodes CASSFSGTGHEKLFF.

V gene TRBV10-3 combines with J gene TRBJ2-7; D is perhaps TRBD1 (6 bases). Germline loops: CDR1 ENHRY, CDR2 SYGVKD. CDR3 size: 15 residues. Trimming cost V 5 bases and J 2 bases, with 16 bases left between them. This CDR3 is CAISPGTPLPYEQYF. The CDR3 nucleotides are TGTGCCATCAGTCCCGGGACACCTCTCCCCTACGAGCAGTACTTC.

V gene TRBV4-1 combines with J gene TRBJ2-7; a weak D match, TRBD1 (7 bases). V was cut by 1 base and J by 6 bases, with 25 bases left in between. CDR1 MGHRA and CDR2 YSYEKL come from the germline V gene. The CDR3 runs to 18 residues. The CDR3 region is CASSQASTDREASCEQYF. The CDR3 nucleotides read TGCGCCAGCAGCCAAGCATCGACAGACAGGGAGGCATCTTGCGAGCAGTACTTC.

This chain connects TRBV4-1 to TRBJ1-5; no reliable D call. Germline CDR1 is MGHRA and CDR2 is YSYEKL. CDR3 length: 13 amino acids. Trimming stripped 0 bases from V and 7 bases from J, with 7 bases between. CDR3 coding DNA: TGCGCCAGCAGCCAAGAACGGAGGCAGCCCCAGCATTTT. Residues: CASSQERRQPQHF.

The DNA of the CDR3 is TGTGCCAGTAGTATAGACAGGGAGGGCACTGAAGCTTTCTTT. Its translation is CASSIDREGTEAFF. The rearrangement links TRBV19 to TRBJ1-1; a possible D gene is TRBD1 (5 bases). This CDR3 is 14 amino acids long. Per the germline V gene, CDR1 is LNHDA and CDR2 is SQIVND (reference sequence). V was shortened by 0 bases and J by 4 bases, with 9 bases between the two germline ends.

The chain is built from TRBV27 and TRBJ2-5; tentative D call: TRBD1 (6 bases). The V end was cut by 7 bases, the J end by 5 bases, with 20 bases between. This CDR3 is built from 15 residues. Germline CDR1 is MNHEY and CDR2 is SMNVEV (reference sequence). This chain's CDR3 is CASTDRGRGTETQYF. The CDR3 region has the DNA TGTGCCAGCACTGACCGGGGCAGGGGTACGGAGACCCAGTACTTC.

The V and J genes are TRBV6-5 and TRBJ1-4; tentative D call: TRBD1 (5 bases). Germline V CDR1 and CDR2: MNHEY, SVGAGI. Trimming took 0 bases from V and 8 from J, leaving 7 bases between them. The CDR3 totals 13 residues. CDR3 region: CASSYSGVEKLFF. CDR3 nucleotides: TGTGCCAGCAGTTACTCAGGGGTCGAAAAACTGTTTTTT.

V gene TRBV5-5 combines with J gene TRBJ2-7, with a possible D match to TRBD1 (5 bases). V was cut by 0 bases and J by 6 bases, with 22 bases left in between. This CDR3 is 17 amino acids long. Germline V gives CDR1 SGHKS, CDR2 YYEKEE (reference sequence). CDR3 in DNA: TGTGCCAGCAGCTTGGGGCCAGGGCCCGTACTACGTCGCGAGCAGTACTTC. This codes for CASSLGPGPVLRREQYF.

The chain is built from TRBV7-2 and TRBJ1-6; weak D call: TRBD1 (5 bases). The germline gives CDR1 SGHTA, CDR2 FQGNSA. The CDR3 is 18 residues long. The V gene lost 1 base and the J gene lost 5 bases, with 18 bases spanning the gap. This CDR3 is CASSLGPSRQTDNSPLHF. DNA of the CDR3: TGTGCCAGCAGCTTAGGGCCGAGCAGACAGACGGATAATTCACCCCTCCACTTT.

The gene calls are TRBV21-1 and TRBJ1-1; TRBD1 is taken as the D call from the table, unchecked against the DNA. TRBV21-1 corresponds to a pseudogene. The CDR3 is 15 amino acids. The CDR3 DNA reads TGTGCCAGCAGCGCCGCAGGGTTGGGGAACACTGAAGCTTTCTTT. Translating it yields CASSAAGLGNTEAFF.

V usage is TRBV15 and J usage is TRBJ1-2; no definite D call. V lost 0 bases to trimming and J lost 5 bases, with 19 bases between them. This CDR3 contains 17 residues. Germline CDR1 is LNHNV and CDR2 is YYDKDF (reference sequence). The CDR3 DNA follows: TGTGCCACCAGCAGAGATCGGGGATGGCAGCGAGGGTATGGCTACACCTTC. Its protein is CATSRDRGWQRGYGYTF.

This rearrangement joins TRBV5-1 to TRBJ1-4, with TRBD1 identical over 7 bases. The CDR3 runs to 14 residues. Germline V gene sequence: CDR1 SGHRS, CDR2 YFSETQ. Trimming removed 4 bases from V and 5 bases from J; junction bases left unmatched: 5. Written as DNA, the CDR3 is TGCGCCAGCAGCCCCGGGACAGAGAATGAAAAACTGTTTTTT. This gives the protein CASSPGTENEKLFF. Variable domain in full (rest from reference TRBV5-1 and TRBJ1-4): KAGVTQTPRYLIKTRGQQVTLSCSPISGHRSVSWYQQTPGQGLQFLFEYFSETQRNKGNFPGRFSGRQFSNSRSEMNVSTLELGDSALYLCASSPGTENEKLFFGSGTQLSVL.

V is TRBV4-1 and J is TRBJ2-2; D unclear. Germline loops: CDR1 MGHRA, CDR2 YSYEKL. The CDR3 loop spans 17 amino acids. V was trimmed by 0 bases and J by 1 base, leaving 12 bases between them. The CDR3 DNA sequence: TGCGCCAGCAGCCAAGATCGCGGAAATTTGAACACCGGGGAGCTGTTTTTT. Amino acids: CASSQDRGNLNTGELFF.

CDR3 in DNA: TGTGCCAGCAGCTTACCTGGGACTAGCGGGAGGTCACAAGAGACCCAGTACTTC. Protein sequence: CASSLPGTSGRSQETQYF. The chain employs TRBV11-2 and TRBJ2-5; TRBD2 agrees at 15 bases. CDR1 is SGHAT, CDR2 FQNNGV, per germline. With V trimmed by 2 bases and J by 2 bases, 6 bases remained unmatched. CDR3 length: 18 residues.

The chain uses TRBV6-1 and TRBJ1-2, with D possibly TRBD1 on 5 matching bases. The V gene lost 8 bases and the J gene lost 6 bases, with 10 bases spanning the gap. This CDR3 has 11 amino acids. Germline CDR1 reads MNHNS; CDR2 reads SASEGT. The CDR3 protein is CASLGEDGYTF. The CDR3 DNA is TGTGCCAGCCTAGGGGAGGATGGCTACACCTTC.

CDR3 loop: CASSISGQSSYNEQFF. Here the CDR3 DNA reads TGTGCCAGCAGTATCTCGGGACAGAGCTCCTACAATGAGCAGTTCTTC. The V call is TRBV28, the J call TRBJ2-1; TRBD1 agrees at 7 bases. CDR1 and CDR2 from the germline V gene are MDHEN and SYDVKM. V was clipped by 5 bases and J by 0 bases; unmatched bases: 7. The CDR3 is 16 amino acids. The entire variable domain, with the rest obtained from reference TRBV28 and TRBJ2-1, is as follows: DVKVTQSSRYLVKRTGEKVFLECVQDMDHENMFWYRQDPGLGLRLIYFSYDVKMKEKGDIPEGYSVSREKKERFSLILESASTNQTSMYLCASSISGQSSYNEQFFGPGTRLTVL.

The sample holds a few counts of this clone. V gene TRBV6-5 combines with J gene TRBJ2-3; D is ambiguous. The CDR3 extends over 16 amino acids. V was cut by 2 bases and J by 3 bases, with 15 bases left in between. Germline V gene data show CDR1 as MNHEY and CDR2 as SVGAGI. The CDR3 DNA is TGTGCCAGCAGTTACCCTTCTGGCCAGGATACAGATACGCAGTATTTT. Translated: CASSYPSGQDTDTQYF.

The rearrangement joins TRBV27 to TRBJ1-1; unclear D gene. V dropped 4 bases and J dropped 2 bases, with 14 bases sitting between them. CDR1 is MNHEY, CDR2 SMNVEV, per germline (reference sequence). The CDR3 consists of 15 residues. The CDR3 region has the DNA TGTGCCAGCAGTTACCACGGACTTTTCAACACTGAAGCTTTCTTT. Protein: CASSYHGLFNTEAFF.

This chain links TRBV11-2 with TRBJ2-5; TRBD1 aligns across 7 bases. After removal of 5 bases from V and 3 bases from J, the junction contained 9 bases not matched to a gene. CDR1 is SGHAT, CDR2 FQNNGV, per germline. The CDR3 loop spans 15 amino acids. The CDR3 DNA follows: TGTGCCAGCAGCCCAGGGGGAGTAAGGGAAGAGACCCAGTACTTC. Its protein product is CASSPGGVREETQYF.

This clone showed up just once. The gene calls are TRBV4-1 and TRBJ1-1; 9 positions match TRBD1. The V and J ends lost 4 bases and 3 bases, in that order; junction bases with no gene match: 12. This CDR3 contains 17 residues. In germline, CDR1 is MGHRA, CDR2 YSYEKL. This chain's CDR3 is CASSPLHQTGGYTEAFF. The CDR3, as DNA: TGCGCCAGCAGCCCACTTCACCAGACAGGGGGGTACACTGAAGCTTTCTTT.

The rearrangement links TRBV5-1 to TRBJ2-3; a possible D gene is TRBD2 (5 bases). Trimming shortened V by 0 bases and J by 4 bases, and 15 bases separated the two germline ends. Germline V gene data show CDR1 as SGHRS and CDR2 as YFSETQ. CDR3 length equals 16 residues. In DNA, the CDR3 is TGCGCCAGCAGCTTGGGGCATCGACGAGGGCCAGATACGCAGTATTTT. It encodes CASSLGHRRGPDTQYF.

This clone was seen more than once but under ten times. The chain joins TRBV4-1 to TRBJ2-6, with TRBD1 matching 12 bases. The V gene's germline CDR1 is MGHRA and CDR2 YSYEKL. CDR3 length equals 19 residues. V shed 3 bases and J 3 bases; nucleotides not matched to a gene: 9. This CDR3 is CASSHLLRDRGLGANVLTF. The CDR3 nucleotides are TGCGCCAGCAGCCATCTCCTCCGGGACAGGGGGCTTGGGGCCAACGTCCTGACTTTC.

The rearrangement joins TRBV11-2 to TRBJ1-2; TRBD1 agrees at 12 bases. The J segment lost 6 bases and the V segment lost 4 bases, leaving 9 bases of the junction unmatched. This CDR3 has 16 amino acids. The germline V gene encodes CDR1 SGHAT and CDR2 FQNNGV. The CDR3 protein is CASSSGTGGARNGYTF. As DNA, the CDR3 is TGTGCCAGCAGCTCCGGGACAGGGGGCGCTCGGAATGGCTACACCTTC.

The chain combines TRBV9 with TRBJ2-2, with TRBD2 as a possible D gene (7 bases). CDR3 length equals 16 residues. Trimming shortened V by 0 bases and J by 4 bases, and 13 bases separated the two germline ends. Germline-derived CDR1 and CDR2 are SGDLS and YYNGEE. In DNA, the CDR3 is TGTGCCAGCAGCGTAGCCGGGGGGCTTATCACCGGGGAGCTGTTTTTT. Its protein product is CASSVAGGLITGELFF.

The rearrangement links TRBV2 to TRBJ1-2, with D unclear. CDR3 length: 14 amino acids. Germline CDR1 is SNHLY and CDR2 is FYNNEI. V was cut by 6 bases and J by 3 bases, with 14 bases left in between. The CDR3 DNA is TGTGCCAGCAGCGACTTTTCCGGTTACTATGGCTACACCTTC. Encoded protein: CASSDFSGYYGYTF.

The rearrangement uses TRBV29-1 and TRBJ1-1, with TRBD1 matching over 8 bases. Germline V gene lookup returns CDR1 SQVTM and CDR2 ANQGSEA. V was pared by 6 bases and J by 3 bases, with 12 bases of the junction left unmatched. CDR3 size: 15 residues. CDR3: CSVDRVQRVDTEAFF. The CDR3 DNA sequence: TGCAGCGTGGACAGGGTTCAAAGGGTGGACACTGAAGCTTTCTTT. Full variable domain (rest looked up from reference TRBV29-1 and TRBJ1-1): SAVISQKPSRDICQRGTSLTIQCQVDSQVTMMFWYRQQPGQSLTLIATANQGSEATYESGFVIDKFPISRPNLTFSTLTVSNMSPEDSSIYLCSVDRVQRVDTEAFFGQGTRLTVV.

The chain uses TRBV11-2 and TRBJ1-1; D is ambiguous. V was trimmed by 3 bases and J by 2 bases, leaving 16 bases between them. Germline V gives CDR1 SGHAT, CDR2 FQNNGV. The CDR3 totals 16 residues. The CDR3 here is CASSFPTRAPNTEAFF. The CDR3 DNA reads TGTGCCAGCAGCTTCCCAACGAGAGCACCTAACACTGAAGCTTTCTTT.